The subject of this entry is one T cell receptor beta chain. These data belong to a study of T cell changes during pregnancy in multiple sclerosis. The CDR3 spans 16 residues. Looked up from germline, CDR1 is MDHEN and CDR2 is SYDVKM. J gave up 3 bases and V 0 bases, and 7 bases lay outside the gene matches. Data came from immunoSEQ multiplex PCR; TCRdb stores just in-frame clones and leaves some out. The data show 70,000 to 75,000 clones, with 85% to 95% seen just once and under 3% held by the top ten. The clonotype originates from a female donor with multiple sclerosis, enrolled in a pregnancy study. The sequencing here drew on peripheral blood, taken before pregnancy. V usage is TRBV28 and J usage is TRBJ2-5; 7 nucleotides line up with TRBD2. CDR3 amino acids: CASSLWAGVRKETQYF. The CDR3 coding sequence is TGTGCCAGCAGTTTATGGGCGGGAGTGAGAAAAGAGACCCAGTACTTC.